The entry that follows covers one T cell receptor delta chain sequence. These data belong to a study of human gamma delta and Vdelta1 T cells. The CDR3 is made up of 19 amino acids. J gave up 0 bases and V 1 base, and 8 bases lay outside the gene matches. CDR1 is TSWWSYY, CDR2 QGS, per germline. TCRdb fed the PCR reads into CATT to redo clone calling. The repertoire holds a few thousand delta-chain clones, with approximately 24% as singletons. The sequencing input was naive CD27+ Vdelta1 gamma-delta T cells from blood. The sequence was collected from a human donor in good health. The chain uses TRDV1 and TRDJ1; 13 bases fit TRDD3. The CDR3 loop is CALGERYWGIRPYTDKLIF. Here the CDR3 DNA reads TGTGCTCTTGGGGAACGTTACTGGGGGATACGGCCGTACACCGATAAACTCATCTTT.